This section outlines one TCR beta chain sequence together with its context. This sample was included in a study of shared clonotypes between healthy human individuals. Germline loops: CDR1 LGHNA, CDR2 YSLEER. The CDR3 consists of 16 residues. V lost 1 base and J 0 bases, leaving 7 bases between the germline ends. Sequenced by immunoSEQ multiplex PCR; TCRdb stores in-frame clones only, minus some. The sample lists roughly 1,800,000 clones, approximately 94% occurring once. Naive-designated CD8 cells lacked CD45RO, were positively enriched for CCR7, and omitted terminally differentiated effector memory CD45RA+ cells.

The receptor comes from a man younger than 30 in good health. Specimen: naive CD8+ T cells sorted from blood. The chain employs TRBV4-3 and TRBJ2-6; D gene unclear. The CDR3 loop is CASSQVGSSGANVLTF. The CDR3, as DNA: TGCGCCAGCAGCCAAGTTGGCTCCTCTGGGGCCAACGTCCTGACTTTC.